This section outlines one TCR beta chain sequence together with its context. CDR1 and CDR2 (germline): SEHNR, FQNEAQ (reference sequence). Trimming took off 5 bases at V and 4 bases at J, with 17 bases between the two ends. CDR3 length: 15 amino acids. Authors' analysis steps: Amplifying reference gene primers gave estimates of nucleated cell counts. Method: immunoSEQ multiplex PCR; TCRdb's copy keeps in-frame clones and lacks some. The V and J calls and clone size were taken over from that table, and D and trimming were inferred from the DNA. In the table there are some 200,000 clones, about four fifths of which are singletons. The data derive from a study of blood T cell repertoires in COVID-19. As for the study in general: COVID-19 samples, acute and convalescent, were from the United States, Italy and Spain. PBMCs, B-cell-depleted T cells, or T cells were the source of the cDNA or gDNA that made up the material.

The source material was peripheral blood. The sequence was obtained from a woman aged 55-70 years with acute or convalescent COVID-19. The gene calls are TRBV7-9 and TRBJ1-1, with D perhaps matching TRBD1 (6 bases). CDR3 sequence (DNA): TGTGCCAGCAGCCCGCTACAGGGATCTACCACTGAAGCTTTCTTT. It translates to CASSPLQGSTTEAFF.